The 28 T cell receptor beta chains listed next were all sequenced from one sample in a study of T cells expressing NK-cell markers. TCRdb re-called the 5' RACE reads; one entry per CDR3 protein, DNA not given. The repertoire shows 350,000 to 400,000 distinct CDR3 sequences; the top ten hold about 10%. Specimen: blood T cells: a sorted CD56 or NKG2C T cell subset, CD4+ or CD8+ T cells, or bulk PBMC T cells (not recorded which). Receptors were obtained from a woman between 45 and 65 years old in good health.

The chain couples TRBV5-1 to TRBJ2-2; TCRdb outputs TRBD1, but without DNA this stays unchecked. CDR1 is SGHRS, CDR2 YFSETQ, per germline. This CDR3 is built from 14 residues. The CDR3 region is CASSFTPLNGELFF.

CDR3 sequence reads: CASSEQLKRTSDYNEQFF. The chain recombines TRBV2 with TRBJ2-1; TCRdb returns TRBD2, unconfirmable since there is no DNA. The germline V gene encodes CDR1 SNHLY and CDR2 FYNNEI. The CDR3 spans 18 residues.

The chain is built from TRBV24-1 and TRBJ2-5; TCRdb's D call, TRBD1, is unchecked because there is no DNA. This CDR3 region has 15 residues. Germline V CDR1 and CDR2: KGHDR, SFDVKD. CDR3 loop: CATSDLGQGGETQYF.

The chain employs TRBV5-1 and TRBJ2-1. This CDR3 spans 15 amino acids. Germline CDR1 is SGHRS and CDR2 is YFSETQ. This CDR3 reads CASSLSLQSYNEQFF.

J is TRBJ2-7 and V is TRBV4-1; the D call from TCRdb, TRBD2, cannot be confirmed without DNA. Germline CDR1 reads MGHRA; CDR2 reads YSYEKL. This CDR3 contains 16 residues. CDR3 loop: CASSQEGLVSTYEQYF.

This chain connects TRBV6-5 to TRBJ2-6; TCRdb names TRBD2, which stays unverified in the absence of DNA. There are 17 residues in the CDR3. Germline CDR1 and CDR2: MNHEY and SVGAGI. Here the CDR3 reads CASWSEGLFSGANVLTF.

The gene calls are TRBV2 and TRBJ2-2; TCRdb gives TRBD1 as the D gene, but with no DNA this cannot be confirmed. The CDR3 covers 15 residues. Germline values: CDR1 SNHLY, CDR2 FYNNEI. This CDR3 reads CASRGQGGNTGELFF.

The chain uses TRBV9 and TRBJ1-6; TCRdb designates TRBD1, a call that cannot be tested without DNA. This CDR3 contains 14 residues. Germline CDR1 reads SGDLS; CDR2 reads YYNGEE. CDR3 sequence reads: CASSATGTDSPLHF.

This chain connects TRBV6-1 to TRBJ1-5. The CDR3 spans 14 residues. In germline, CDR1 is MNHNS, CDR2 SASEGT. This chain's CDR3 is CASNSGHLGQPQHF.

The chain links TRBV4-1 to TRBJ2-7; absent DNA, TCRdb's TRBD2 call cannot be checked. This CDR3 has 15 amino acids. Germline V gene data show CDR1 as MGHRA and CDR2 as YSYEKL. The CDR3 spells CASSQVLAGEYEQYF.

The chain carries TRBV5-1 and TRBJ2-3; as DNA is missing, the TRBD1 call by TCRdb cannot be tested. Germline-derived CDR1 and CDR2 are SGHRS and YFSETQ. The CDR3 consists of 15 residues. The CDR3 loop reads CASSPTGVSTDTQYF. Full variable domain (outside the CDR3, taken from reference TRBV5-1 and TRBJ2-3): KAGVTQTPRYLIKTRGQQVTLSCSPISGHRSVSWYQQTPGQGLQFLFEYFSETQRNKGNFPGRFSGRQFSNSRSEMNVSTLELGDSALYLCASSPTGVSTDTQYFGPGTRLTVL.

The V call is TRBV12-3 or TRBV12-4, the J call TRBJ1-5; there is no DNA to check the TCRdb D call of TRBD1. The CDR3 has 13 residues. This chain's CDR3 is CASTPLRNQPQHF.

The genes are TRBV27 and TRBJ1-1. From germline, CDR1 is MNHEY and CDR2 SMNVEV (reference sequence). There are 15 residues in the CDR3. This CDR3 is CASSPYSLGNTEAFF.

The chain combines TRBV5-5 with TRBJ2-1; TCRdb selects TRBD2, and the lack of DNA leaves this call unchecked. Germline V gene lookup returns CDR1 SGHKS and CDR2 YYEKEE (reference sequence). The CDR3 extends over 14 amino acids. The CDR3 region is CASSLVASGNEQFF.

The V and J genes are TRBV4-1 and TRBJ1-5. The germline CDR1 and CDR2 sequences are MGHRA and YSYEKL. The CDR3 totals 14 residues. CDR3 region: CASSRAGSNQPQHF.

The V call is TRBV4-1, the J call TRBJ2-7; the TRBD2 assignment by TCRdb is unverifiable without DNA. This CDR3 is 17 amino acids long. Germline CDR1 and CDR2: MGHRA and YSYEKL. This CDR3 reads CASSQDLAGGTTYEQYF.

The chain joins TRBV12-5 to TRBJ1-2. This CDR3 has 11 residues. The germline V gene has CDR1 LGHNT and CDR2 FRNRAP. The CDR3 loop reads CAAGGYYGYTF.

The J gene is TRBJ1-1, the V gene TRBV12-3 or TRBV12-4; TCRdb proposes TRBD1, but this gene call is untestable without DNA. The CDR3 length is 12 residues. CDR3 sequence reads: CASSPTGARAFF.

The chain carries TRBV12-3 or TRBV12-4 and TRBJ1-1; TCRdb calls TRBD1, which cannot be checked without DNA. CDR3 length equals 15 residues. The CDR3 here is CASSPLPGGNTEAFF.

The gene calls are TRBV28 and TRBJ1-2. This CDR3 has 14 residues. Germline V gene data show CDR1 as MDHEN and CDR2 as SYDVKM. CDR3 sequence: CASIPAQAGYGYTF.

V usage is TRBV6-1 and J usage is TRBJ1-2. This CDR3 contains 14 residues. CDR1 and CDR2 (germline): MNHNS, SASEGT. The CDR3: CASSEDGIYYGYTF.

The CDR3 is CASSLPRATWGNEQFF. The chain has TRBV18 and TRBJ2-1; TCRdb lists TRBD1, though no DNA is available to test this call. The CDR3 is 16 residues long. CDR1 KGHSH and CDR2 LQKENI come from the germline V gene. Supplemented by reference TRBV18 and TRBJ2-1, the full variable domain reads NAGVMQNPRHLVRRRGQEARLRCSPMKGHSHVYWYRQLPEEGLKFMVYLQKENIIDESGMPKERFSAEFPKEGPSILRIQQVVRGDSAAYFCASSLPRATWGNEQFFGPGTRLTVL.

The CDR3: CSAKKIGSLQNEQFF. The V gene is TRBV20-1, the J gene TRBJ2-1. The CDR3 spans 15 residues. The V gene's germline CDR1 is DFQATT and CDR2 SNEGSKA (reference sequence).

This rearrangement joins TRBV12-3 or TRBV12-4 to TRBJ2-4; checking the TCRdb D call of TRBD2 is not possible without DNA. This CDR3 is 16 amino acids long. CDR3 sequence reads: CASSLSTPNAGNIQYF.

The rearrangement links TRBV18 to TRBJ2-3; checking the TCRdb D call of TRBD1 is not possible without DNA. This CDR3 comprises 15 residues. Germline loops: CDR1 KGHSH, CDR2 LQKENI. This CDR3 is CASSPLQGSTDTQYF.

The chain has TRBV3-1 and TRBJ2-5; TCRdb reports TRBD1, a call that lacks DNA to check it against. The CDR3 is 17 residues long. CDR1 LGHDT and CDR2 YNNKEL come from the germline V gene (reference sequence). CDR3 amino acids: CASSQDGGTGWQETQYF.

The chain employs TRBV12-3 or TRBV12-4 and TRBJ2-7; the TRBD2 assignment by TCRdb is unverifiable without DNA. CDR3 length: 15 residues. The CDR3 spells CASTRLAGGIYEQYF.

CDR3 loop: CASSFPAGHSDTQYF. The J gene is TRBJ2-3, the V gene TRBV7-9; TCRdb's D gene call, TRBD2, goes unchecked for lack of DNA. The CDR3 consists of 15 residues. Per the germline V gene, CDR1 is SEHNR and CDR2 is FQNEAQ (reference sequence).